The clone carrying this TCR beta chain was counted only a few times. Time point of the sample: pre-sensitization, week 0. Treatment described: therapeutic diphenylcyclopropenone sensitization with weekly scalp DPC. These data are taken from a study of human T cells and chemical hapten exposure. TCRdb called the RACE reads again in MiXCR, with one record for every CDR3 protein. The sample includes over 300,000 distinct CDR3 sequences, roughly 5% of them seen just once. V was cut by 0 bases and J by 4 bases, with 19 bases left in between. The V gene's germline CDR1 is DFQATT and CDR2 SNEGSKA (reference sequence). The CDR3 contains 17 residues.

This sequence originates from a woman aged 45-65 years with alopecia areata. Some clones in this sample may be carry-over from other donors' samples. The sequencing used whole blood, collected in connection with sensitization to the hapten diphenylcyclopropenone (DPC). The chain combines TRBV20-1 with TRBJ1-5; the D gene is possibly TRBD1 (5 bases). CDR3 DNA: TGCAGTGCTAGAGATCGGGTCAGGGTAGAATGGAATCAGCCCCAGCATTTT. It translates to CSARDRVRVEWNQPQHF.